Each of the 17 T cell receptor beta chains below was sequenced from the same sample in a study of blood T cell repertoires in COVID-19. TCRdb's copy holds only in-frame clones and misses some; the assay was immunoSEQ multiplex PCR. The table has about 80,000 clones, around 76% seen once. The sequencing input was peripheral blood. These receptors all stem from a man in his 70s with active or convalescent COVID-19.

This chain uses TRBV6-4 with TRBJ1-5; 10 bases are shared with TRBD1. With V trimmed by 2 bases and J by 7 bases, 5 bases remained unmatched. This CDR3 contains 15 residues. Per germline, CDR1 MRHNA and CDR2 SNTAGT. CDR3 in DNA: TGTGCCAGCAGTGACGCCGGGACAGGGGTCCAGCCCCAGCATTTT. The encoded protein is CASSDAGTGVQPQHF.

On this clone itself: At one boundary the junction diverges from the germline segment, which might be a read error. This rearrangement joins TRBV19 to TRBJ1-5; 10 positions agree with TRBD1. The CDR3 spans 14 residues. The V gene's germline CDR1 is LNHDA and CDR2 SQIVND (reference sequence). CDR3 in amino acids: CASSMTGGNQPQHF. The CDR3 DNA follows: TGTGCCAGTAGTATGACAGGGGGCAACCAGCCCCAGCATTTT.

CDR3 residues: CASSRQSSYNEQFF. CDR3 bases: TGTGCCAGCAGCAGACAGAGCTCCTACAATGAGCAGTTCTTC. The rearrangement uses TRBV3-1 (or the pseudogene TRBV3-2) and TRBJ2-1, with D possibly matching TRBD1 (5 bases). Trimming removed 5 bases from V and 0 bases from J, with 8 bases in between. The CDR3 contains 14 residues. Germline V CDR1 and CDR2: LGHDT, YNNKEL (reference sequence).

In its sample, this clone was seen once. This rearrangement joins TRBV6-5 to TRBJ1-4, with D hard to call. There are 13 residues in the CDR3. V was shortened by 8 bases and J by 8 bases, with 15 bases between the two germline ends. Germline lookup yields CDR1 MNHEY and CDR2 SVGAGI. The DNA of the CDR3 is TGTGCCAGCTCAGGAAAGACACCCGAAAAACTGTTTTTT. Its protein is CASSGKTPEKLFF.

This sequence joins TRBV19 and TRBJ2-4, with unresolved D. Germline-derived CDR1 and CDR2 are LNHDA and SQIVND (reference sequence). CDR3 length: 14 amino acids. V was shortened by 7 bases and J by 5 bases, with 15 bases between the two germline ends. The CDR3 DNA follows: TGTGCCAGTAATGGGCAGATCTCTGAAAACATTCAGTACTTC. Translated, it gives CASNGQISENIQYF.

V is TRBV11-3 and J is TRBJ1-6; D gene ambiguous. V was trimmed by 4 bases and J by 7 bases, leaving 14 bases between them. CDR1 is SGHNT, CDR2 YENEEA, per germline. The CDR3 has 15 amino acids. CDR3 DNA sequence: TGTGCCAGCAGCTCAAACCGAGGGAACAATTCACCCCTCCACTTT. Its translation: CASSSNRGNNSPLHF.

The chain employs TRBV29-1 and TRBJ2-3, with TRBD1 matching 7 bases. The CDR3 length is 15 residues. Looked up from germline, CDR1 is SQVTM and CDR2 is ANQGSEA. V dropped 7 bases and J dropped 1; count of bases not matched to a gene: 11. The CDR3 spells CSARDREWGTDTQYF. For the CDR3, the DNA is TGCAGCGCTAGAGACAGGGAGTGGGGCACAGATACGCAGTATTTT.

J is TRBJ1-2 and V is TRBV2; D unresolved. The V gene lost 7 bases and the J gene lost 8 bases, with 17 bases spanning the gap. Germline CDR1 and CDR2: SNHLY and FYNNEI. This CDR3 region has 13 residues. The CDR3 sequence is CASTIEGGMGYTF. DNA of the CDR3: TGTGCCAGCACTATCGAAGGAGGAATGGGCTACACCTTC.

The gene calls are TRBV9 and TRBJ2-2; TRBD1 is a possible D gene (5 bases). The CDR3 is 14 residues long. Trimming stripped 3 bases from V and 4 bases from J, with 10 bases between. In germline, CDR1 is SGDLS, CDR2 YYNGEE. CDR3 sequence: CASSANRLTGELFF. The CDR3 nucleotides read TGTGCCAGCAGCGCCAACAGGCTCACCGGGGAGCTGTTTTTT.

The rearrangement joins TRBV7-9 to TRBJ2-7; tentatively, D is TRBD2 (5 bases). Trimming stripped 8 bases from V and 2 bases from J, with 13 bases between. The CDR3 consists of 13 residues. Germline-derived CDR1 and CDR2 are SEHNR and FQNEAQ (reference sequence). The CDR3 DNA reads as TGTGCCAGCGCCCCCGGGGTTACCTACGAGCAGTACTTC. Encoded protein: CASAPGVTYEQYF.

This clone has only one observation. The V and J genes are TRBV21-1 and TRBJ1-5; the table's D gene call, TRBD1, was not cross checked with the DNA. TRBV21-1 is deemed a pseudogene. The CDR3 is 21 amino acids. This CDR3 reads CASSKGAGGQGRVCGNQPQHF. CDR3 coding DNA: TGTGCCAGCAGCAAAGGGGCTGGGGGACAAGGCCGCGTTTGTGGCAATCAGCCCCAGCATTTT.

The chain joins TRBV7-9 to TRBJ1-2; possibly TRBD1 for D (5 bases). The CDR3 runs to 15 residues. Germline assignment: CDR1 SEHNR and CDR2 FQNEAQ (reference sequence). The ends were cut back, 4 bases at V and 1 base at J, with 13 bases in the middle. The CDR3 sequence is CASSSMAGLNYGYTF. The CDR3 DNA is TGTGCCAGCAGCTCCATGGCAGGGCTTAACTATGGCTACACCTTC.

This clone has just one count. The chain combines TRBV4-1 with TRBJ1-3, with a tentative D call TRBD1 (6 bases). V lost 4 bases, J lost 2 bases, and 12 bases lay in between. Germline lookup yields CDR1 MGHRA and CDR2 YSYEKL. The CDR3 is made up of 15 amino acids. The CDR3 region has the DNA TGCGCCAGCAGCCCAAGGTCAGGGGCTGGAAACACCATATATTTT. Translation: CASSPRSGAGNTIYF.

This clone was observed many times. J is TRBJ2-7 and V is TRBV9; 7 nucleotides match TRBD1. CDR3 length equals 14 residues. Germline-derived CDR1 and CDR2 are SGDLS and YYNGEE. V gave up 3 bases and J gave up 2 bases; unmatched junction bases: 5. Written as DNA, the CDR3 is TGTGCCAGCAGCGCGAGACAGGGCCCCTACGAGCAGTACTTC. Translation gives CASSARQGPYEQYF.

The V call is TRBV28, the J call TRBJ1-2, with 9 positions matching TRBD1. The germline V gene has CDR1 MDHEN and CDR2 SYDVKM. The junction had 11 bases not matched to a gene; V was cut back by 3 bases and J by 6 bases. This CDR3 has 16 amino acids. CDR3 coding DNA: TGTGCCAGCAGTTTGTATAATCCGGGACAGGGTCATGGCTACACCTTC. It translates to CASSLYNPGQGHGYTF.

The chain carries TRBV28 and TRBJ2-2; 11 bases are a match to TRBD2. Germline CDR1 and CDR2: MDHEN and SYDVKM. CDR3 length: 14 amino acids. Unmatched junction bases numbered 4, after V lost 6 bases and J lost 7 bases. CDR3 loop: CASRLAGEVGELFF. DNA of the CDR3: TGTGCCAGCAGACTAGCGGGGGAGGTCGGGGAGCTGTTTTTT.

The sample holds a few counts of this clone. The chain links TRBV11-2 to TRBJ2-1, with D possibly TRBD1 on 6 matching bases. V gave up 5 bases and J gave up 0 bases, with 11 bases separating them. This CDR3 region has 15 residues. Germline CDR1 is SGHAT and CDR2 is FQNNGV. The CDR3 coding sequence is TGTGCCAGCAGCACGGACAGAAGCTCCTACAATGAGCAGTTCTTC. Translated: CASSTDRSSYNEQFF.